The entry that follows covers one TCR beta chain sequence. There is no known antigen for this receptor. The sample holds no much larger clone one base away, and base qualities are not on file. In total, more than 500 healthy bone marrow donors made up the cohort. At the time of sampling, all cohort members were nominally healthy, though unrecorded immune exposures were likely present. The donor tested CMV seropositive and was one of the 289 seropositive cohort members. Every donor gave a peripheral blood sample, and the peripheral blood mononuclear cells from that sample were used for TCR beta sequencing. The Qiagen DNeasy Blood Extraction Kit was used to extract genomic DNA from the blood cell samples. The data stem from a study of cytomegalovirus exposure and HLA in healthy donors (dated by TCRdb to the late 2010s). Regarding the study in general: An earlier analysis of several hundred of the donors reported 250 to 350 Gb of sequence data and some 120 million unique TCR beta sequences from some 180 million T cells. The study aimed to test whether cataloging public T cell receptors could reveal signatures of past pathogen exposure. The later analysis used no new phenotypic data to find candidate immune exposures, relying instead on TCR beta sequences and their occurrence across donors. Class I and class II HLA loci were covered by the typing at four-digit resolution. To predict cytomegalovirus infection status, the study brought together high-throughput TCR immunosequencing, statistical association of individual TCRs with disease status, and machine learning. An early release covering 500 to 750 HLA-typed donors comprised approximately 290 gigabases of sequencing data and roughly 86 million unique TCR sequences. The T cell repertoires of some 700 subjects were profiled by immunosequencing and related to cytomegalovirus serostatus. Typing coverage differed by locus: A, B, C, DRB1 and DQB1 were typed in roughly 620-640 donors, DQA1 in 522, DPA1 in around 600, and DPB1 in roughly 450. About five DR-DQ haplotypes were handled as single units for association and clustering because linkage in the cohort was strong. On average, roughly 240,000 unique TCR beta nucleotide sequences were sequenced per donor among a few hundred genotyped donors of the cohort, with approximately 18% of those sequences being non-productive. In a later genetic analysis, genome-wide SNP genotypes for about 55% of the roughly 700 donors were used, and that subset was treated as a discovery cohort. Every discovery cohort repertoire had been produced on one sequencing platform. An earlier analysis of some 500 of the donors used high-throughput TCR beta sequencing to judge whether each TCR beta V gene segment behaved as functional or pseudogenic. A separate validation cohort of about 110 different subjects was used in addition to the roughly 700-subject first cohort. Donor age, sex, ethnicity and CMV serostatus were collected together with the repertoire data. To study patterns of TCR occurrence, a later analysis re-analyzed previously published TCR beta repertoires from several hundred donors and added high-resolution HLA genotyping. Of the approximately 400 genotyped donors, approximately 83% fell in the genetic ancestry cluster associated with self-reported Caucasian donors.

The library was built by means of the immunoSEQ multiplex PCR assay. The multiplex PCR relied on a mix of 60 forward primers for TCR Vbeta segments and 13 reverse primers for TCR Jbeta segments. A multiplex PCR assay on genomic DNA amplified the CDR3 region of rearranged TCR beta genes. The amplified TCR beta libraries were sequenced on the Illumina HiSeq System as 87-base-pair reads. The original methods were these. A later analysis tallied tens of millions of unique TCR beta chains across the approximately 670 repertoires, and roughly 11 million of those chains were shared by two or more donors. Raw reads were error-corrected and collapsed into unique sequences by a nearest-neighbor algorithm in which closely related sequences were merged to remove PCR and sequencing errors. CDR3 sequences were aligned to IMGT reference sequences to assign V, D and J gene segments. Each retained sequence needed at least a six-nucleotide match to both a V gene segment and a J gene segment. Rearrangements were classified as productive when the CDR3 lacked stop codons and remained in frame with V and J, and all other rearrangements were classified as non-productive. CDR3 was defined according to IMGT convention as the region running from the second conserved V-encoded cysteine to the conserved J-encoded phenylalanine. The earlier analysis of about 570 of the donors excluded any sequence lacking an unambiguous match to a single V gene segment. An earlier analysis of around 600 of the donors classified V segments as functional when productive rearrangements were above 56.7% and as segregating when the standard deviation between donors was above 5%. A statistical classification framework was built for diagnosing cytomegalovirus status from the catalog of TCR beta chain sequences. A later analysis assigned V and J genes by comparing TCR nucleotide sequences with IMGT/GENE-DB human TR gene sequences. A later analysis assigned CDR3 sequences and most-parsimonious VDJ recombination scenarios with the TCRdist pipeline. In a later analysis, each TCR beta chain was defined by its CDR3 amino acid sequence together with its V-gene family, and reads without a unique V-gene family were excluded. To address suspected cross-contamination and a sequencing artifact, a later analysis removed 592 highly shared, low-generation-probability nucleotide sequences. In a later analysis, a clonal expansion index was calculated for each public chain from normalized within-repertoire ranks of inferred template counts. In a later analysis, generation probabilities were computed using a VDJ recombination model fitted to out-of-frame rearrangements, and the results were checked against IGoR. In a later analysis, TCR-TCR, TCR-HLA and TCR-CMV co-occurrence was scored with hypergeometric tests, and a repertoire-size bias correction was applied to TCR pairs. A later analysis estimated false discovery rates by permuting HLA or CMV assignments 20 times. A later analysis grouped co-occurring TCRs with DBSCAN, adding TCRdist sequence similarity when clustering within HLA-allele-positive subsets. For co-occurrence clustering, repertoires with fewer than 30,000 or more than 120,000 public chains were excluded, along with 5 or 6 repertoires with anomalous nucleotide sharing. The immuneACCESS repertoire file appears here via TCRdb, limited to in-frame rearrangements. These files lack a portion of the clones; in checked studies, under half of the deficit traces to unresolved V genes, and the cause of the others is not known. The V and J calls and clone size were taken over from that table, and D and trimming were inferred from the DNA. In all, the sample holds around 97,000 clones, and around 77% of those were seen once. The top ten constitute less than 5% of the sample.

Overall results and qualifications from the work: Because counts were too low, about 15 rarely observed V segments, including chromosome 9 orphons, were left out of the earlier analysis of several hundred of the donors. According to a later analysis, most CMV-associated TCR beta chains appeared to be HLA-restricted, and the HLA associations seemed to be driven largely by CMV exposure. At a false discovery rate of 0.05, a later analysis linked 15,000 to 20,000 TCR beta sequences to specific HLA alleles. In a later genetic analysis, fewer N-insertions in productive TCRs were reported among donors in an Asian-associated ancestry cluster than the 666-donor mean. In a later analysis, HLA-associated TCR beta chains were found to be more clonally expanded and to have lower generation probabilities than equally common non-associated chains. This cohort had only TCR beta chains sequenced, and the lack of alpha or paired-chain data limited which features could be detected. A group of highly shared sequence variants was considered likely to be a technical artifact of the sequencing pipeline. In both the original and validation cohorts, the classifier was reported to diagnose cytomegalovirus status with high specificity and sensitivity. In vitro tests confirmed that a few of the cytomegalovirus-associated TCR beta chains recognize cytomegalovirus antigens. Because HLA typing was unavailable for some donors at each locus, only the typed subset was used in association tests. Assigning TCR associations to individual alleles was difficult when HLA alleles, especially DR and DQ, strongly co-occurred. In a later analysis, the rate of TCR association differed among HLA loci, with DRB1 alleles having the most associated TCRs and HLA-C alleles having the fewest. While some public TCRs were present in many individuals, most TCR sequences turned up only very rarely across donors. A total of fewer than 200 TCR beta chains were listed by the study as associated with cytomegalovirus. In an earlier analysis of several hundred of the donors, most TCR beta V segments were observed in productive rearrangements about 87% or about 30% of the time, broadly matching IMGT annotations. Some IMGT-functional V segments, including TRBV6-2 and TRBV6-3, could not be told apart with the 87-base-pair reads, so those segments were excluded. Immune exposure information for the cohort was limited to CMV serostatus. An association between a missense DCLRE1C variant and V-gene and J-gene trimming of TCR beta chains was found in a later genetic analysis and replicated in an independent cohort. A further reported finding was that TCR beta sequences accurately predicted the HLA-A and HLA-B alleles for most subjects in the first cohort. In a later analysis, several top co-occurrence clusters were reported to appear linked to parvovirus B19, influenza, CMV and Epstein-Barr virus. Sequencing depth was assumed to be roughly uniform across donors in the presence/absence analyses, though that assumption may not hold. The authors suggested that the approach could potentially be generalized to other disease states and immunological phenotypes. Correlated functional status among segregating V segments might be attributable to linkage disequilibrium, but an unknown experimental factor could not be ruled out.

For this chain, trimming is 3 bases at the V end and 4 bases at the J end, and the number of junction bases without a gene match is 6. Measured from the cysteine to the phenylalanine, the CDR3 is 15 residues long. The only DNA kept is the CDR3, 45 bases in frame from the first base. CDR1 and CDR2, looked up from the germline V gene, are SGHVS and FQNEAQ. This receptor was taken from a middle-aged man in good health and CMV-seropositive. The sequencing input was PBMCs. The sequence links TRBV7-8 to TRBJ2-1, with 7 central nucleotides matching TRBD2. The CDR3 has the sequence CASSFGGSWYNEQFF. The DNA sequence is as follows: TGTGCCAGCAGCTTTGGCGGGAGCTGGTACAATGAGCAGTTCTTC.